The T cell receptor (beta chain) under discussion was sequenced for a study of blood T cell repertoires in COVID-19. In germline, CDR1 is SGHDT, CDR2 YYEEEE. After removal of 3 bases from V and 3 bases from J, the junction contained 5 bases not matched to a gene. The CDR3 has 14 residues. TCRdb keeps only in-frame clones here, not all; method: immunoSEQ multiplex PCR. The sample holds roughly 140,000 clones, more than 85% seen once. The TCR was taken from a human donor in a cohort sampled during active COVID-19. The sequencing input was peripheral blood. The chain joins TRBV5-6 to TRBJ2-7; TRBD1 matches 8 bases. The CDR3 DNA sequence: TGTGCCAGCAGCTGGGGACAGGCTAACTACGAGCAGTACTTC. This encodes CASSWGQANYEQYF. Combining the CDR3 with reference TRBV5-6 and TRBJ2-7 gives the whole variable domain DAGVTQSPTHLIKTRGQQVTLRCSPKSGHDTVSWYQQALGQGPQFIFQYYEEEERQRGNFPDRFSGHQFPNYSSELNVNALLLGDSALYLCASSWGQANYEQYFGPGTRLTVT.